Sequencing of this TCR beta chain was carried out in a study of blood T cell repertoires in COVID-19. Study at large: COVID-19 samples from acute and convalescent phases originated in the United States, Italy and Spain. T cells, B-cell-depleted T cells, or PBMCs supplied cDNA or gDNA.

One Seattle source followed patients from active infection through their disease course. Original analysis: Reference gene primer amplification gave estimated nucleated cell counts. Sequenced by immunoSEQ multiplex PCR; TCRdb stores in-frame clones only, minus some. Clonal size and the V and J genes are those of that table, whereas D and trimming came from the DNA. This sample carries hundreds of thousands of clones, 85% to 90% of them seen once, and the ten largest clones take roughly 6.3%. The CDR3 has 15 amino acids. Trimming cost V 4 bases and J 2 bases, with 13 bases left between them. Germline CDR1 reads SGHRS; CDR2 reads YFSETQ.

This chain uses TRBV5-1 with TRBJ2-1, with D possibly TRBD2 on 5 matching bases. Input material: peripheral blood. The receptor comes from a woman aged 45-59 years with COVID-19, enrolled during active disease. CDR3 nucleotide sequence: TGCGCCAGCAGCCCGGACTCCTTAACCTACAATGAGCAGTTCTTC. As protein: CASSPDSLTYNEQFF.